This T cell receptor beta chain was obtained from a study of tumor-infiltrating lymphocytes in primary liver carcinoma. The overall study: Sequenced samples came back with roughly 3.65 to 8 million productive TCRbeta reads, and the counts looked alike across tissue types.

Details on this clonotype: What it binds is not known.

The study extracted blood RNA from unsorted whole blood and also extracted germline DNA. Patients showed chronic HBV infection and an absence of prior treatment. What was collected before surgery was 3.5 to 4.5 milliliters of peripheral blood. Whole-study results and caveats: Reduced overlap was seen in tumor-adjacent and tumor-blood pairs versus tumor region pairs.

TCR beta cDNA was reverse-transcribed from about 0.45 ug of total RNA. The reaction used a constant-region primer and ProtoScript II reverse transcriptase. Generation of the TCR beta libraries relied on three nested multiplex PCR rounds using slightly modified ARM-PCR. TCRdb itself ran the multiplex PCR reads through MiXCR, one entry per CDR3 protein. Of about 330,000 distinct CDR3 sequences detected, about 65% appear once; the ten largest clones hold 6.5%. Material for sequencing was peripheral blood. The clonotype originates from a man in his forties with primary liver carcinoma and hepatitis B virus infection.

CDR3 DNA sequence: TGTGCCAGCAGTTATGTAACTCCTTACACCGGGGAGCTGTTTTTT. The encoded protein is CASSYVTPYTGELFF. V usage is TRBV6-1 and J usage is TRBJ2-2; no clear D. Between the trimmed V and J ends, which lost 5 bases and 3 bases, there was a span of 13 bases. Germline lookup yields CDR1 MNHNS and CDR2 SASEGT. The CDR3 length is 15 residues.